The clone carrying this T cell receptor (beta chain) was seen many times. This sample was included in a study of blood T cells in healthy people across ages. Sample-barcoded 5' priming and a J-beta primer mix drove a second PCR of about 7 to 11 cycles. TCRdb reprocessed the 5' RACE reads with MiXCR, giving one entry per CDR3 protein. Seen here are some 730,000 distinct CDR3 sequences, 22% observed once, and the top ten hold approximately 20%. Germline CDR1 KGHDR, CDR2 SFDVKD. Trimming cost V 4 bases and J 1 base, with 15 bases left between them. The CDR3 totals 16 residues. The sequenced sample consisted of blood. The TCR comes from a man aged 70 or older in good health. The chain has TRBV24-1 and TRBJ1-1; D remains ambiguous. CDR3 nucleotide sequence: TGTGCCACCAGTGACCAAGGATTAGATCCGAACACTGAAGCTTTCTTT. The encoded protein is CATSDQGLDPNTEAFF.